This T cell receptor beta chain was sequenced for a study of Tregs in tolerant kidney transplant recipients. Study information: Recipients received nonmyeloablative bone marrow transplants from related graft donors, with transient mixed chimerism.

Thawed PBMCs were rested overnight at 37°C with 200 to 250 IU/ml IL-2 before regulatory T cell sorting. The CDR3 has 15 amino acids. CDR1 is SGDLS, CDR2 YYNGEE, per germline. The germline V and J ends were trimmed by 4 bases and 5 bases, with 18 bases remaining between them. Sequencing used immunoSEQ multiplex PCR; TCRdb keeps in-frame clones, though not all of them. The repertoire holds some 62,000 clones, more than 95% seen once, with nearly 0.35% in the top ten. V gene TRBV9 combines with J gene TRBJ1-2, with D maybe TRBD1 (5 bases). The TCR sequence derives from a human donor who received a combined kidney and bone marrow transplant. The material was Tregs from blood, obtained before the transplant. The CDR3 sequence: CASSPQGSTIYGYTF. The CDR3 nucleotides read TGTGCCAGCAGCCCCCAGGGCTCTACCATATATGGCTACACCTTC.